The clone carrying this T cell receptor beta chain has a handful of counts. Antigen specificity is unknown. This sample is part of a study of T-cell memory formation after mild COVID-19. Background on the study: For the most part, TCR clusters were specific to one donor. Study-wide points: CD4+ contracting clones were found mainly in CM and EM, and CD8+ ones in EMRA.

Barcoded TCR alpha and TCR beta cDNA libraries with UMIs came from 5'RACE using constant-segment primers. TCRdb reprocessed the 5' RACE reads with MiXCR, giving one entry per CDR3 protein. The profile shows 14,000 to 15,000 distinct CDR3 sequences, 20% to 25% of them singletons. The sequenced sample was PBMCs or a T cell subset sorted from them (not recorded which). The TCR was taken from a man between 18 and 35 years old who had mild COVID-19 (a few samples of this study predate the infection). Cell type and time point are not known.

The CDR3 is CASSLIKDTQYF. Here the CDR3 DNA reads TGTGCCAGCAGCCTCATAAAAGATACGCAGTATTTT. V usage is TRBV12-3 or TRBV12-4 and J usage is TRBJ2-3; D call uncertain. The CDR3 loop spans 12 amino acids. The V end lost 6 bases, the J end lost 5 bases, and 9 bases lay between the germline ends.